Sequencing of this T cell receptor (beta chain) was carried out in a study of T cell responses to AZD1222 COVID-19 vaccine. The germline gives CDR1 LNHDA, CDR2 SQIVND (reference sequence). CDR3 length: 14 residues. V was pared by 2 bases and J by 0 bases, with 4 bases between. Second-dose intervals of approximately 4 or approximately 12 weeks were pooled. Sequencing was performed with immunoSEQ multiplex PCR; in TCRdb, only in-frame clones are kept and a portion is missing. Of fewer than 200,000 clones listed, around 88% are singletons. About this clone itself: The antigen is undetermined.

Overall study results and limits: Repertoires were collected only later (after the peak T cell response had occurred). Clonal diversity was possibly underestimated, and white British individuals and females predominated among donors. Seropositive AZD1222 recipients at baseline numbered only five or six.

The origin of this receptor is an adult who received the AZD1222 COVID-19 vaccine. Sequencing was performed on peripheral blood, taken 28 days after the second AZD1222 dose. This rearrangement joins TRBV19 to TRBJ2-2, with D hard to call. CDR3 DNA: TGTGCCAGTAGTATATACTCGAACACCGGGGAGCTGTTTTTT. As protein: CASSIYSNTGELFF.